This section outlines one TCR beta chain sequence together with its context. It has no known antigen specificity. A much larger clone sits a single nucleotide away, making a read error possible. The CDR3, from cysteine to phenylalanine, totals 16 residues. Here the CDR3 DNA is all that survives: 48 bases in frame from base 1. Sequences LGHNA (CDR1) and YSLEER (CDR2) are obtained from the germline V gene. This entry belongs to a study of molecular identifiers for immune sequencing clone quantification (dated by TCRdb to the late 2010s). About the full investigation: For a replicate experiment, RNA from around 20,000 or 99,000 naive CD8 T cells was divided into five aliquots, of which four were sequenced. This methods study benchmarked molecular-identifier clustering-based TCR repertoire sequencing (MIDCIRS) and TCR RNA copy counting, using CD8 T cells to do so.

What the work shows at the level of the full study, not this receptor alone: When barcode sub-clustering was omitted, TCR diversity was inflated by chimeric consensus sequences, with chimeras reaching as high as 47%. About 3.1 recovered TCR RNA copies per cell were obtained by modeling, versus about ten by digital PCR, implying a capture efficiency of 25% to 30%. Spiked-in Jurkat TCR RNA (about ten copies' worth), which is not part of the donor repertoire, was contained in the naive libraries. Clones above 20 RNA copies held over 98% of molecules in CMV-specific effector cells but under 1% in naive cells. Spiked-in Jurkat TCR RNA equal to a single cell's worth was reported to be detectable even within one million naive CD8 T cells. Highly expanded clone sizes could be underestimated because identical TCR molecules may share a barcode.

Libraries were constructed by PCR. Sequenced on an Illumina HiSeq 4000. Bulk TCR libraries were made following a previously described method, with the TCR primers given in Table S5. Total RNA was purified with the Qiagen AllPrep DNA/RNA kit. Before analysis, reads from multiple sequencing runs of one library were combined. In the source study's methods: Reads were retained only if the reads had an exact TCR constant sequence, and the retained reads were trimmed to 150 nt and grouped according to their 12-nt molecular barcodes. Reads inside each barcode group were sub-clustered using a 15% Levenshtein threshold, and a quality-weighted consensus sequence was constructed for each RNA molecule. Non-functional sequences were excluded, and lower-count sequences lying one edit away from another sequence were also excluded. Based on a fit of two negative binomial distributions, barcode sub-clusters having less than 20% of the maximum read count were discarded. The public reads were reprocessed in TCRdb via fastp at Q25 and MiXCR, keeping in-frame beta chains. All rows with the same CDR3 protein become a single entry with the most common DNA and genes. In this record, the V and J calls reflect TCRdb's handling and not the investigators' own analysis. Counted in this sample were 88,000 or so distinct CDR3 sequences; roughly a fifth of them appeared once. The ten top clones hold approximately 1% of the sample.

Libraries of naive CD8 T cells were generated from roughly 21,000 to 960,000 sorted cells, with 10%, 30% or 50% of the purified RNA used. Naive CD8 T cells, defined as CD8+CD4-CCR7+CD45RA+, were FACS-sorted into RLT Plus buffer on a BD FACSAria II. Ten to eleven TCR copies' worth of Jurkat RNA were spiked into about 20,000-1,100,000 naive CD8 T cell samples to test detection sensitivity. CD8 T cells were enriched using RosetteSep CD8+ T Cell Enrichment Cocktail and Ficoll-Paque, and the enriched cells then underwent ACK red cell lysis. The sequenced sample was naive CD8+ T cells from blood, with Jurkat cell RNA spiked in. The cell subset or site tag for this specimen amounts to: FACS-sorted CD8+CD4-CCR7+CD45RA+ naive T cells. In this chain, TRBV4-3 is recombined with TRBJ2-7; TRBD2 matches 8 bases in the middle. The TCR comes from a human donor in good health. Some libraries in this study had Jurkat cell RNA spiked in. The CDR3 here reads CASGQDVSGGTYEQYF. The base sequence is TGCGCCAGCGGCCAAGATGTCAGCGGGGGAACCTACGAGCAGTACTTC.